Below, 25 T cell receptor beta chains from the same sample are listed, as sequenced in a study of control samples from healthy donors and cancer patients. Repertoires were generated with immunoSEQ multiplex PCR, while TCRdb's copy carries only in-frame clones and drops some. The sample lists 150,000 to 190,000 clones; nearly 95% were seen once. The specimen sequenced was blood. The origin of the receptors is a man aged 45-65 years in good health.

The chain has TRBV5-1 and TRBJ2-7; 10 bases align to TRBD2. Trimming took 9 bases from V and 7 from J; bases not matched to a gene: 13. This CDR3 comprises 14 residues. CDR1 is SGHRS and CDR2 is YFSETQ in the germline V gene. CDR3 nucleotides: TGCGCCACCACCGACCTAGCGGGGGCTGGGGAGCAGTACTTC. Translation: CATTDLAGAGEQYF.

CDR3 loop: CASSIGAGSYTF. The CDR3 nucleotides are TGTGCCAGTAGTATAGGAGCGGGGAGCTACACCTTC. This chain uses TRBV19 with TRBJ1-2; D is undetermined. The CDR3 is 12 residues long. The germline V gene has CDR1 LNHDA and CDR2 SQIVND (reference sequence). V was pared by 1 base and J by 9 bases, with 9 bases between.

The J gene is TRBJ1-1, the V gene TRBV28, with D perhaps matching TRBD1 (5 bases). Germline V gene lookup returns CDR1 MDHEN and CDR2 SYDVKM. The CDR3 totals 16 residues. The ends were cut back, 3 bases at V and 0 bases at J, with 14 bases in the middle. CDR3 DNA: TGTGCCAGCAGTTTGGGACCGACAGCCTTGAACACTGAAGCTTTCTTT. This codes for CASSLGPTALNTEAFF.

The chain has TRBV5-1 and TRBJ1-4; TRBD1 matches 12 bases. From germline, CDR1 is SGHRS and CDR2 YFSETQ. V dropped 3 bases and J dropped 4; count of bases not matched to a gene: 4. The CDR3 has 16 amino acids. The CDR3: CASSWGTGGHNEKLFF. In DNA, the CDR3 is TGCGCCAGCAGCTGGGGGACAGGGGGCCATAATGAAAAACTGTTTTTT. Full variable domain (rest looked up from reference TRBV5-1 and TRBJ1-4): KAGVTQTPRYLIKTRGQQVTLSCSPISGHRSVSWYQQTPGQGLQFLFEYFSETQRNKGNFPGRFSGRQFSNSRSEMNVSTLELGDSALYLCASSWGTGGHNEKLFFGSGTQLSVL.

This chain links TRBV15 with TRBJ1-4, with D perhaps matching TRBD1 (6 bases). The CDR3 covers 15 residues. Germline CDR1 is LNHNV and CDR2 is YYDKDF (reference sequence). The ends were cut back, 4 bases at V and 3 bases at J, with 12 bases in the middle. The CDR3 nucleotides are TGTGCCACCAGCAATAGGGGGGCCCCTAATGAAAAACTGTTTTTT. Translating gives CATSNRGAPNEKLFF.

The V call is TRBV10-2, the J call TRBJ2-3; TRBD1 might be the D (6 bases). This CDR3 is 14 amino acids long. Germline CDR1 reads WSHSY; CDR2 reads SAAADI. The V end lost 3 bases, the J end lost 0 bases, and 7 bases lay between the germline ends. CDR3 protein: CASSDRGSTDTQYF. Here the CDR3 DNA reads TGCGCCAGCAGTGACAGGGGAAGCACAGATACGCAGTATTTT.

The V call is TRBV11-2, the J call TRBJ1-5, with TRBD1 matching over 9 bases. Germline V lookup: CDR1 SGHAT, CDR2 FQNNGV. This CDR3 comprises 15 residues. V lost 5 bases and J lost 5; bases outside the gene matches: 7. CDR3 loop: CASSLGTGWDQPQHF. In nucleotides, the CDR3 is TGTGCCAGCAGCCTAGGGACAGGGTGGGATCAGCCCCAGCATTTT. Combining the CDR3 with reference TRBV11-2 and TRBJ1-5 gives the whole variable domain EAGVAQSPRYKIIEKRQSVAFWCNPISGHATLYWYQQILGQGPKLLIQFQNNGVVDDSQLPKDRFSAERLKGVDSTLKIQPAKLEDSAVYLCASSLGTGWDQPQHFGDGTRLSIL.

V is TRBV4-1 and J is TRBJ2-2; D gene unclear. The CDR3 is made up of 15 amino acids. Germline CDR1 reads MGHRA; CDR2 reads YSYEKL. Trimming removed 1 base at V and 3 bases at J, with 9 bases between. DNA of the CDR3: TGCGCCAGCAGCCAAGGAGTAAAGGACACCGGGGAGCTGTTTTTT. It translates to CASSQGVKDTGELFF.

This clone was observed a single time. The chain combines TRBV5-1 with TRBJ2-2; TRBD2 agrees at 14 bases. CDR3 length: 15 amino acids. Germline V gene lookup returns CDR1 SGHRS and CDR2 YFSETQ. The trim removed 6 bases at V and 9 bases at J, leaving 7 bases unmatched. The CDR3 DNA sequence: TGCGCCAGCACCGGGACTAGCGGGGGCCTACGGGAGCTGTTTTTT. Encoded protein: CASTGTSGGLRELFF.

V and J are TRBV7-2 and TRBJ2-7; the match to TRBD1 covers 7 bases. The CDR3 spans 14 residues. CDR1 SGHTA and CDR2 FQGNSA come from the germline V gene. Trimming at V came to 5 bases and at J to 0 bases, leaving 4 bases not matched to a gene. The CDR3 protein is CASSRNRGSYEQYF. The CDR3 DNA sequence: TGTGCCAGCAGCCGCAACAGGGGCTCCTACGAGCAGTACTTC.

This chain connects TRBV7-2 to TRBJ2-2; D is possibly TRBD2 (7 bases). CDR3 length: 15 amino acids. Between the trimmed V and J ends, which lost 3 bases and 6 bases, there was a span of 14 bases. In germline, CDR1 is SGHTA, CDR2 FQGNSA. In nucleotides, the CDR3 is TGTGCCAGCAGCTTTCTAGCGGAGGGGGCCGGGGAGCTGTTTTTT. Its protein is CASSFLAEGAGELFF.

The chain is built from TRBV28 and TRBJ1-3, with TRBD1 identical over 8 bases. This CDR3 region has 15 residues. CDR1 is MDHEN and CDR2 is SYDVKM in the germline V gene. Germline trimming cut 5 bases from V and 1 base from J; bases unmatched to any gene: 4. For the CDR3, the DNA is TGTGCCAGCAGTAGTGGACAGGGATCTGGAAACACCATATATTTT. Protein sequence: CASSSGQGSGNTIYF.

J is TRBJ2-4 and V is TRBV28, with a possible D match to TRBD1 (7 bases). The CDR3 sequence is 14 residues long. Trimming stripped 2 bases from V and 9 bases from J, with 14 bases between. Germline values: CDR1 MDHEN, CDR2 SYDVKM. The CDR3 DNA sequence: TGTGCCAGCAGTTTAGGAGGGGGCGGGATCATTCAGTACTTC. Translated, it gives CASSLGGGGIIQYF.

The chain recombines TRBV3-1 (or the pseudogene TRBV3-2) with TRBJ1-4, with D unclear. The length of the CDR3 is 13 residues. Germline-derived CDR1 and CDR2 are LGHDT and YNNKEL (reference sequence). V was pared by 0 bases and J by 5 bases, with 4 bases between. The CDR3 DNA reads TGTGCCAGCAGCCAAGATCCGAATGAAAAACTGTTTTTT. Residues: CASSQDPNEKLFF.

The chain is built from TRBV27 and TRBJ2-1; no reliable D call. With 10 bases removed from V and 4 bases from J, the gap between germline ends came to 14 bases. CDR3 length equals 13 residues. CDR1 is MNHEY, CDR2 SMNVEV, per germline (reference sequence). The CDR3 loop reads CATVTGLYNEQFF. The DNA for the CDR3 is TGTGCCACCGTGACGGGTCTATACAATGAGCAGTTCTTC.

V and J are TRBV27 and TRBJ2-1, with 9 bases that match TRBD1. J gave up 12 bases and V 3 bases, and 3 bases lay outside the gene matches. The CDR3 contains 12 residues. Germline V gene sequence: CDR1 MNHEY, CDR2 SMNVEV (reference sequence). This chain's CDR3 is CASSFGQGRQFF. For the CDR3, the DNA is TGTGCCAGCAGTTTCGGACAGGGGAGGCAGTTCTTC.

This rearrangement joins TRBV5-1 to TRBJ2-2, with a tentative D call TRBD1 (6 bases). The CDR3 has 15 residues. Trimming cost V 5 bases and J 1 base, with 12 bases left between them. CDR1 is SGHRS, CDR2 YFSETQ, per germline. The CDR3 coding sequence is TGCGCCAGCAGAGTCGGGACAATGAACACCGGGGAGCTGTTTTTT. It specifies CASRVGTMNTGELFF.

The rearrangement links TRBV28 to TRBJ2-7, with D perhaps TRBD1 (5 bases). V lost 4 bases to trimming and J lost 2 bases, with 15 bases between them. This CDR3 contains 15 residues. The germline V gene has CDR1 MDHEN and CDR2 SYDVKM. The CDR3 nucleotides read TGTGCCAGCAGTTCGAGATCACAGGTAACCTACGAGCAGTACTTC. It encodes CASSSRSQVTYEQYF.

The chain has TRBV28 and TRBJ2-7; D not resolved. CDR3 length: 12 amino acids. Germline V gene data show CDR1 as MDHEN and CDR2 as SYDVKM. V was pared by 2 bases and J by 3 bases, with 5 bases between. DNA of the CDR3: TGTGCCAGCAGTTTAACCCTCTACGAGCAGTACTTC. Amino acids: CASSLTLYEQYF.

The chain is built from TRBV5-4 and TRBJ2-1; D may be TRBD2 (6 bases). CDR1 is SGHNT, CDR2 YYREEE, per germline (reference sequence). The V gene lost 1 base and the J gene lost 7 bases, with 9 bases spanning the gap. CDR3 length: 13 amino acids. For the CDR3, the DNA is TGTGCCAGCAGCTTGAAAGGGACTAATGAGCAGTTCTTC. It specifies CASSLKGTNEQFF.

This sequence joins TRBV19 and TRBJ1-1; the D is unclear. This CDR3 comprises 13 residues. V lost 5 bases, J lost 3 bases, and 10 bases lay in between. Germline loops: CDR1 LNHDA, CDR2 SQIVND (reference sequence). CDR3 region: CASSPAEYTEAFF. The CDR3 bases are TGTGCCAGTAGTCCCGCTGAGTACACTGAAGCTTTCTTT. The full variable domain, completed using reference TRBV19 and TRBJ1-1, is DGGITQSPKYLFRKEGQNVTLSCEQNLNHDAMYWYRQDPGQGLRLIYYSQIVNDFQKGDIAEGYSVSREKKESFPLTVTSAQKNPTAFYLCASSPAEYTEAFFGQGTRLTVV.

CDR3 bases: TGTGCCAGCTCACCGAGGGGACAGGGGATGACTGAAGCTTTCTTT. It yields the protein CASSPRGQGMTEAFF. V usage is TRBV18 and J usage is TRBJ1-1; 10 bases map to TRBD1. Germline V CDR1 and CDR2: KGHSH, LQKENI. CDR3 size: 15 residues. Trimming cost V 3 bases and J 5 bases; bases outside gene matches: 6.

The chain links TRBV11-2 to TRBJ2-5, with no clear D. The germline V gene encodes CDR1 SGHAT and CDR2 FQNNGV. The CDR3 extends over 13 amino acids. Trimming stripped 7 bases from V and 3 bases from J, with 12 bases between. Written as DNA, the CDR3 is TGTGCCAGCACCGTGGGGATAAAAGAGACCCAGTACTTC. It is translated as CASTVGIKETQYF.

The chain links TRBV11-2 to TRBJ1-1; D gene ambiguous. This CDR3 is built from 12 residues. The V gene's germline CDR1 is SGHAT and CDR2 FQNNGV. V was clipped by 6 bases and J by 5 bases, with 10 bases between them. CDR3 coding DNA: TGTGCCAGCAGAAATAGGAGGACTGAAGCTTTCTTT. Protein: CASRNRRTEAFF.

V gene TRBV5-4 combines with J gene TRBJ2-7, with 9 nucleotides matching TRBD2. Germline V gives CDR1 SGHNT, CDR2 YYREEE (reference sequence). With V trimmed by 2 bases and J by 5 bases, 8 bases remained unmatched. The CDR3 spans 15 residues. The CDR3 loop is CASSFRGGRADEQYF. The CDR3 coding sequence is TGTGCCAGCAGCTTCCGCGGCGGGAGGGCCGACGAGCAGTACTTC.